The 5 T cell receptor beta chains given below trace back to one sample, sequenced in a study of CD8 T cells in ankylosing spondylitis. TCRdb redid the calling of the 5' RACE reads with MiXCR, one entry per CDR3 protein. The sample shows about 88,000 distinct CDR3 sequences, 27% of them seen only once. The material sequenced was blood, either unsorted or a sorted T cell fraction (not recorded which). These receptors were taken from a male donor with ankylosing spondylitis or in good health (not recorded which).

The chain employs TRBV12-3 or TRBV12-4 and TRBJ2-5; D is uncertain. This CDR3 comprises 13 residues. The V end lost 5 bases, the J end lost 3 bases, and 10 bases lay between the germline ends. DNA of the CDR3: TGTGCCAGCAGTAAACACGACGAAGAGACCCAGTACTTC. Protein sequence: CASSKHDEETQYF.

The chain couples TRBV20-1 to TRBJ2-3, with D unresolved. Trimming took off 3 bases at V and 0 bases at J, with 13 bases between the two ends. Germline CDR1 and CDR2: DFQATT and SNEGSKA (reference sequence). The CDR3 is made up of 15 amino acids. The CDR3 DNA is TGCAGTGCTAGCGCACCGCAAACTAGCACAGATACGCAGTATTTT. Translation: CSASAPQTSTDTQYF.

This rearrangement joins TRBV20-1 to TRBJ2-1, with D uncertain. V lost 3 bases, J lost 0 bases, and 12 bases lay in between. Germline V gives CDR1 DFQATT, CDR2 SNEGSKA (reference sequence). The CDR3 loop spans 15 amino acids. The CDR3 loop is CSASLLGSSYNEQFF. CDR3 coding DNA: TGCAGTGCTAGCCTTTTGGGCAGCTCCTACAATGAGCAGTTCTTC.

This clonotype showed up just a few times. The chain combines TRBV4-1 with TRBJ2-7; possible D gene TRBD1, 6 bases. The V end was cut by 1 base, the J end by 6 bases, with 19 bases between. The CDR3 contains 16 residues. Per the germline V gene, CDR1 is MGHRA and CDR2 is YSYEKL. In DNA, the CDR3 is TGCGCCAGCAGCCAAGTCCCACAGGGTGGCTCTTCCGAGCAGTACTTC. This encodes CASSQVPQGGSSEQYF.

A few counts support this clonotype. CDR3 coding DNA: TGCGCCAGCAGCTTTTTGAGGGGAGTCAACTATGGCTACACCTTC. Its protein is CASSFLRGVNYGYTF. The chain joins TRBV5-1 to TRBJ1-2; a possible D gene is TRBD1 (5 bases). V lost 2 bases to trimming and J lost 2 bases, with 13 bases between them. The germline CDR1 and CDR2 sequences are SGHRS and YFSETQ. The CDR3 loop spans 15 amino acids. Full variable domain (missing parts from reference TRBV5-1 and TRBJ1-2): KAGVTQTPRYLIKTRGQQVTLSCSPISGHRSVSWYQQTPGQGLQFLFEYFSETQRNKGNFPGRFSGRQFSNSRSEMNVSTLELGDSALYLCASSFLRGVNYGYTFGSGTRLTVV.